This T cell receptor (beta chain) was identified in a study of cytomegalovirus exposure and HLA in healthy donors. As regards this clone: The antigen is not known.

Sequencing was performed with immunoSEQ multiplex PCR; in TCRdb, only in-frame clones are kept and a portion is missing. The sample consists of over 200,000 clones, 85% to 90% of them appearing once. The CDR3 has 19 residues. The germline gives CDR1 LNHDA, CDR2 SQIVND (reference sequence). The ends lost 9 bases at V and 0 bases at J; junction bases unmatched: 16. Study observations and caveats: The study designated about 180 TCR beta chains cytomegalovirus-associated. A classifier reportedly called cytomegalovirus status with high sensitivity and specificity.

This receptor was identified in a woman younger than 30 in good health and CMV-seronegative. Specimen: PBMCs. V is TRBV19 and J is TRBJ2-4; 11 bases agree with TRBD2. CDR3 nucleotides: TGTGCCAGCAGGGTTAATTTAGCGGGGGGGCCTCTAGCCAAAAACATTCAGTACTTC. Translation gives CASRVNLAGGPLAKNIQYF.